This entry concerns a single T cell receptor beta chain. Its antigen is as yet unknown. The data were obtained in a study of Ad26.COV2.S vaccination and SARS-CoV-2 variants. Study information: Once or twice, 56 days apart, Ad26.COV2.S was delivered intramuscularly. Regarding the study as a whole: Spike-specific TCR breadth was greater in vaccine than placebo recipients. Comparability of non-spike TCR breadth was observed across vaccine and placebo recipients.

Produced via immunoSEQ multiplex PCR; TCRdb's table is partial and in-frame only. The repertoire holds about 430,000 clones, with about nine tenths as singletons. This sample's treatment: roughly 19 received Ad26.COV2.S at low or high dose, single or two shots; 5 received placebo; per-sample allocation not given. Sampling was performed 63 days after the first vaccine or placebo injection. An Ad26 vector that expressed Wuhan-strain SARS-CoV-2 spike constituted the vaccine. The CDR3 is 16 amino acids. CDR1 is SGHNT and CDR2 is YYREEE in the germline V gene (reference sequence). The V segment lost 0 bases and the J segment 1 base; nucleotides outside the gene matches: 5.

The chain uses TRBV5-4 and TRBJ2-7; TRBD1 agrees at 9 bases. This TCR was recovered from a person between 18 and 65 years old who received the Ad26.COV2.S COVID-19 vaccine or a placebo. Sequences were derived from peripheral blood, sampled in a trial of Ad26.COV2.S vaccine versus placebo. CDR3 DNA: TGTGCCAGCAGCTTGGTCACAGGGGGCCCATCCTACGAGCAGTACTTC. Protein product: CASSLVTGGPSYEQYF.